Presented here are 27 T cell receptor beta chains from one specimen sequenced in a study of a mutant IDH1 vaccine in newly diagnosed glioma. Some clones are missing from TCRdb's copy, which holds only in-frame ones; the method was immunoSEQ multiplex PCR. The repertoire consists of around 53,000 clones, with 79% occurring once and the leading ten covering around 6.7%. Regarding time point: week 35, safety follow-up. A 20-mer mutant IDH1 peptide at 300 ug was injected subcutaneously with topical imiquimod. These receptors have no identified antigens. The sample in question was PBMCs, obtained from a glioma patient whose treatment included an IDH1 peptide vaccine. The receptors derive from a man aged 35-49 years with glioma.

The chain links TRBV7-2 to TRBJ2-7; perhaps TRBD2 as D (6 bases). V was shortened by 0 bases and J by 2 bases, with 11 bases between the two germline ends. CDR3 size: 15 residues. CDR1 and CDR2 from the germline V gene are SGHTA and FQGNSA. CDR3 nucleotides: TGTGCCAGCAGCTTAGCAGGACTAATCCCCTACGAGCAGTACTTC. This gives the protein CASSLAGLIPYEQYF.

V usage is TRBV5-1 and J usage is TRBJ2-5; a possible D gene is TRBD1 (6 bases). This CDR3 spans 13 amino acids. CDR1 is SGHRS and CDR2 is YFSETQ in the germline V gene. With 1 base removed from V and 5 bases from J, the gap between germline ends came to 9 bases. The CDR3 protein is CASSLQGQETQYF. CDR3 nucleotides: TGCGCCAGCAGCTTGCAGGGGCAGGAGACCCAGTACTTC. Based on the CDR3 plus reference TRBV5-1 and TRBJ2-5, the full variable domain is KAGVTQTPRYLIKTRGQQVTLSCSPISGHRSVSWYQQTPGQGLQFLFEYFSETQRNKGNFPGRFSGRQFSNSRSEMNVSTLELGDSALYLCASSLQGQETQYFGPGTRLLVL.

V gene TRBV6-5 combines with J gene TRBJ1-3; TRBD1 is a possible D gene (6 bases). Trimming stripped 0 bases from V and 1 base from J, with 10 bases between. Germline assignment: CDR1 MNHEY and CDR2 SVGAGI. This CDR3 contains 16 residues. The CDR3, as DNA: TGTGCCAGCAGTTACTCCGCCACAGGGTCTGGAAACACCATATATTTT. Protein: CASSYSATGSGNTIYF.

This rearrangement joins TRBV11-2 to TRBJ1-5, with D unclear. Between the trimmed V and J ends, which lost 1 base and 1 base, there was a span of 2 bases. The germline CDR1 and CDR2 sequences are SGHAT and FQNNGV. CDR3 size: 13 residues. In DNA, the CDR3 is TGTGCCAGCAGCTTAGTCAGCAATCAGCCCCAGCATTTT. Its translation is CASSLVSNQPQHF.

Regarding this clone: Additional DNA sequences in this sample encode the identical CDR3. J is TRBJ2-3 and V is TRBV6-4; 10 nucleotides line up with TRBD2. Germline V lookup: CDR1 MRHNA, CDR2 SNTAGT. V lost 0 bases and J lost 4; bases outside the gene matches: 1. The CDR3 is 15 residues long. CDR3 DNA sequence: TGTGCCAGCAGTGACTCGAGCGGGGGGGCAGATACGCAGTATTTT. Protein product: CASSDSSGGADTQYF.

The rearrangement uses TRBV7-9 and TRBJ2-7; TRBD1 agrees at 9 bases. The CDR3 is 14 amino acids. Germline loops: CDR1 SEHNR, CDR2 FQNEAQ (reference sequence). The junction had 6 bases not matched to a gene; V was cut back by 8 bases and J by 1 base. The CDR3 here is CASQPTGGSYEQYF. CDR3 coding DNA: TGTGCCAGCCAACCGACAGGGGGTTCCTACGAGCAGTACTTC. The complete variable domain, with remaining parts taken from reference TRBV7-9 and TRBJ2-7, reads DTGVSQNPRHKITKRGQNVTFRCDPISEHNRLYWYRQTLGQGPEFLTYFQNEAQLEKSRLLSDRFSAERPKGSFSTLEIQRTEQGDSAMYLCASQPTGGSYEQYFGPGTRLTVT.

The chain employs TRBV5-6 and TRBJ1-6; 7 bases align to TRBD1. Germline values: CDR1 SGHDT, CDR2 YYEEEE. The V and J ends lost 7 bases and 9 bases, in that order; junction bases with no gene match: 4. The CDR3 has 12 amino acids. The CDR3 coding sequence is TGTGCCAGCGGATCAGGGGGTTCACCCCTCCACTTT. Its protein is CASGSGGSPLHF.

This sequence joins TRBV19 and TRBJ2-1; 11 positions agree with TRBD2. The CDR3 loop spans 15 amino acids. CDR1 and CDR2 from the germline V gene are LNHDA and SQIVND (reference sequence). V gave up 5 bases and J gave up 5 bases; unmatched junction bases: 5. The CDR3 region is CASSPLAGGHNEQFF. The CDR3 bases are TGTGCCAGTAGTCCCCTAGCGGGGGGCCACAATGAGCAGTTCTTC.

The chain recombines TRBV5-6 with TRBJ1-6; 10 positions agree with TRBD1. Germline trimming cut 4 bases from V and 4 bases from J; bases unmatched to any gene: 8. The germline V gene encodes CDR1 SGHDT and CDR2 YYEEEE. This CDR3 spans 17 amino acids. The CDR3 spells CASSPGQGGSYNSPLHF. DNA of the CDR3: TGTGCCAGCAGCCCCGGACAGGGGGGAAGTTATAATTCACCCCTCCACTTT.

The chain combines TRBV5-1 with TRBJ2-2; possibly TRBD1 for D (6 bases). This CDR3 is built from 14 residues. V dropped 0 bases and J dropped 6 bases, with 9 bases sitting between them. Germline V gene lookup returns CDR1 SGHRS and CDR2 YFSETQ. The CDR3 is CASSLVAGAGELFF. CDR3 DNA: TGCGCCAGCAGCTTGGTAGCAGGGGCCGGGGAGCTGTTTTTT. The variable domain in full, completed from reference TRBV5-1 and TRBJ2-2, reads KAGVTQTPRYLIKTRGQQVTLSCSPISGHRSVSWYQQTPGQGLQFLFEYFSETQRNKGNFPGRFSGRQFSNSRSEMNVSTLELGDSALYLCASSLVAGAGELFFGEGSRLTVL.

CDR3: CASSHQGGGPSTDTQYF. DNA for the CDR3: TGCGCCAGCAGCCATCAAGGGGGGGGGCCAAGCACAGATACGCAGTATTTT. The rearrangement links TRBV4-1 to TRBJ2-3; possible D gene TRBD2, 7 bases. Germline CDR1 MGHRA, CDR2 YSYEKL. The CDR3 contains 17 residues. Trimming pared 3 bases from V and 0 bases from J, leaving 16 bases between.

The J gene is TRBJ1-2, the V gene TRBV13; 7 positions match TRBD1. The CDR3 sequence is 14 residues long. Germline CDR1 PRHDT, CDR2 FYEKMQ (reference sequence). V lost 6 bases, J lost 8 bases, and 12 bases stayed unmatched. The CDR3 bases are TGTGCCAGCAGGGAACGACAGGGAGGGCGCGGCTACACCTTC. Encoded protein: CASRERQGGRGYTF.

The gene calls are TRBV12-5 and TRBJ1-3; D not resolved. Germline CDR1 and CDR2: LGHNT and FRNRAP. This CDR3 region has 14 residues. Between the trimmed V and J ends, which lost 1 base and 1 base, there was a span of 5 bases. The DNA for the CDR3 is TGTGCTAGTGGTTTGGCCGGATCTGGAAACACCATATATTTT. This sequence encodes CASGLAGSGNTIYF.

The gene calls are TRBV29-1 and TRBJ1-2; 7 bases fit TRBD1. The V and J ends lost 4 bases and 4 bases, in that order; junction bases with no gene match: 15. The CDR3 is 16 residues long. CDR1 SQVTM and CDR2 ANQGSEA come from the germline V gene. The CDR3 spells CSVGQGRDLASYGYTF. The CDR3 DNA sequence: TGCAGCGTTGGACAGGGTAGGGACCTTGCTAGCTATGGCTACACCTTC.

V is TRBV30 and J is TRBJ1-6; D unclear. The ends were cut back, 5 bases at V and 8 bases at J, with 16 bases in the middle. Germline loops: CDR1 GTSNPN, CDR2 SVGIG (reference sequence). The CDR3 is 14 residues long. The CDR3 loop reads CAWDDLVRDSPLHF. The CDR3 DNA reads as TGTGCCTGGGACGATCTGGTGCGGGATTCACCCCTCCACTTT.

This clone has only a few counts. The chain links TRBV6-5 to TRBJ1-4; 7 bases align to TRBD1. Trimming cost V 4 bases and J 8 bases; bases outside gene matches: 10. Germline-derived CDR1 and CDR2 are MNHEY and SVGAGI. The CDR3 runs to 15 residues. The CDR3 bases are TGTGCCAGCAGTTTGACAAGACAGGGACGAGAAAAACTGTTTTTT. It translates to CASSLTRQGREKLFF.

This CDR3 reads CASTPFRDRVTGELFF. For the CDR3, the DNA is TGTGCCAGTACGCCCTTCCGGGACAGGGTAACCGGGGAGCTGTTTTTT. The genes are TRBV19 and TRBJ2-2; TRBD1 agrees at 9 bases. Germline V gene sequence: CDR1 LNHDA, CDR2 SQIVND (reference sequence). V lost 7 bases and J lost 5; bases outside the gene matches: 11. CDR3 length: 16 residues.

The chain is built from TRBV18 and TRBJ2-1; 8 bases are shared with TRBD2. With V trimmed by 3 bases and J by 3 bases, 13 bases remained unmatched. Germline V CDR1 and CDR2: KGHSH, LQKENI. This CDR3 contains 18 residues. The CDR3, as DNA: TGTGCCAGCTCACCGCCTCGGAGACTAGCGCATTACTACAATGAGCAGTTCTTC. As protein: CASSPPRRLAHYYNEQFF. Full variable domain (remainder filled in from reference TRBV18 and TRBJ2-1): NAGVMQNPRHLVRRRGQEARLRCSPMKGHSHVYWYRQLPEEGLKFMVYLQKENIIDESGMPKERFSAEFPKEGPSILRIQQVVRGDSAAYFCASSPPRRLAHYYNEQFFGPGTRLTVL.

In this sample, this clone turned up a few times. V is TRBV10-3 and J is TRBJ1-6, with D possibly being TRBD1 (5 bases). V was pared by 6 bases and J by 5 bases, with 11 bases between. The germline V gene encodes CDR1 ENHRY and CDR2 SYGVKD. The length of the CDR3 is 14 residues. The CDR3 DNA is TGTGCCATCAGAGAAAGACAGAATAATTCACCCCTCCACTTT. Translating gives CAIRERQNNSPLHF.

This clone was seen ten or more times. The chain recombines TRBV21-1 with TRBJ2-2. TRBV21-1 is labeled a pseudogene. This CDR3 has 15 residues. Here the CDR3 DNA reads TGTGCCACCACCAATGCACGGAATAACACCGGGGAGCTGTTTTTT. It specifies CATTNARNNTGELFF.

The chain couples TRBV9 to TRBJ2-2; possible D gene TRBD1, 5 bases. This CDR3 comprises 15 residues. Trimming removed 1 base at V and 4 bases at J, with 11 bases between. Germline CDR1 SGDLS, CDR2 YYNGEE. CDR3 coding DNA: TGTGCCAGCAGCGTAACGACAGTGCTCACCGGGGAGCTGTTTTTT. Its protein product is CASSVTTVLTGELFF.

A few counts support this clone. The chain has TRBV6-5 and TRBJ1-2, with D tentatively TRBD1 (6 bases). Looked up from germline, CDR1 is MNHEY and CDR2 is SVGAGI. The ends were cut back, 2 bases at V and 7 bases at J, with 11 bases in the middle. The CDR3 consists of 13 residues. CDR3 amino acids: CASSYRRGLGYTF. The CDR3 coding sequence is TGTGCCAGCAGTTACCGGCGGGGGCTTGGCTACACCTTC.

A word on this clone: One end of the junction does not line up with germline, which may come from a read error. This chain joins TRBV4-1 and TRBJ1-4; no clear D. The CDR3 has 13 residues. Germline assignment: CDR1 MGHRA and CDR2 YSYEKL. CDR3 bases: TGCGCCAGCAGTCAAGCAGTTAATGAAAAACTGTTTTTT. It translates to CASSQAVNEKLFF.

The genes are TRBV5-5 and TRBJ2-3, with a weak D call TRBD2 (7 bases). V lost 5 bases to trimming and J lost 0 bases, with 16 bases between them. This CDR3 spans 16 amino acids. The V gene's germline CDR1 is SGHKS and CDR2 YYEKEE (reference sequence). The chain's CDR3 is CASSRGASTSTDTQYF. The CDR3 DNA reads as TGTGCCAGCAGTCGGGGGGCCAGCACTAGCACAGATACGCAGTATTTT.

The chain uses TRBV11-3 and TRBJ1-1; possible D gene TRBD1, 5 bases. Trimming took 5 bases from V and 7 from J, leaving 17 bases between them. In germline, CDR1 is SGHNT, CDR2 YENEEA. The CDR3 length is 14 residues. The CDR3 coding sequence is TGTGCCAGCAGCCCGCAGGGCGGGGAGGATGAAGCTTTCTTT. This translates into CASSPQGGEDEAFF.

The rearrangement joins TRBV4-2 to TRBJ1-4, with D maybe TRBD1 (6 bases). CDR1 and CDR2 from the germline V gene are LGHNA and YNFKEQ. The V end was cut by 0 bases, the J end by 8 bases, with 16 bases between. The length of the CDR3 is 16 residues. CDR3 region: CASSQESRGEREKLFF. The CDR3 DNA reads TGTGCCAGCAGCCAAGAGTCCAGGGGCGAACGGGAAAAACTGTTTTTT.

The chain uses TRBV2 and TRBJ2-3, with 10 bases identical to TRBD2. The CDR3 covers 15 residues. V was pared by 7 bases and J by 1 base, with 5 bases of the junction left unmatched. Germline V gene lookup returns CDR1 SNHLY and CDR2 FYNNEI. The CDR3 reads CASKLLAGGTDTQYF. CDR3 nucleotides: TGTGCCAGCAAGCTTCTAGCGGGGGGCACAGATACGCAGTATTTT.